This T cell receptor (beta chain) was sequenced during a study of cytomegalovirus exposure and HLA in healthy donors. This CDR3 comprises 16 residues. Losses at the gene ends were 0 bases for V and 1 base for J; bases not matched to a gene: 3. Germline CDR1 reads ENHRY; CDR2 reads SYGVKD. Assay: immunoSEQ multiplex PCR; the TCRdb copy retains only in-frame clones and omits some. The data show 200,000 to 250,000 clones, with around four fifths seen just once and around 15% held by the top ten. This TCR came from a woman younger than 45 in good health and CMV-seropositive. This chain links TRBV10-3 with TRBJ2-7, with 10 bases aligning to TRBD2. The sequenced material came from PBMCs. For the CDR3, the DNA is TGTGCCATCAGTGAGTCGCCTAGCGGGAGTTCCTACGAGCAGTACTTC. It encodes CAISESPSGSSYEQYF.